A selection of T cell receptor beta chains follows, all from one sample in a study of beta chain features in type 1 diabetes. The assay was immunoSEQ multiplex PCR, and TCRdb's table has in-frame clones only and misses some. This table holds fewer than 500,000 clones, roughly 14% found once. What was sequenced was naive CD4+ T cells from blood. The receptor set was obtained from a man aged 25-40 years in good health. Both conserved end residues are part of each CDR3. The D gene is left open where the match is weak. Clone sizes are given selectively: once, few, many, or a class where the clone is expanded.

CAISESRGLADTQYF TGTGCCATCAGTGAGTCGAGGGGGTTGGCAGATACGCAGTATTTT many . TRBJ2-3 15 TRBV10-3
CASSPHGIEQETQYF TGTGCCAGCAGCCCCCACGGGATTGAACAAGAGACCCAGTACTTC . . TRBJ2-5 15 TRBV7-9
CASLLDRGGNTEAFF TGTGCCAGCCTACTAGACAGGGGAGGTAACACTGAAGCTTTCTTT . TRBD1 TRBJ1-1 15 TRBV18
CASSPLRGGPNEQFF TGTGCCAGCAGCCCCCTGCGGGGGGGCCCCAATGAGCAGTTCTTC . TRBD2 TRBJ2-1 15 TRBV7-9
CASSSQGLGYTF TGTGCCAGCAGCTCTCAGGGTCTTGGCTACACCTTC . . TRBJ1-2 12 TRBV7-2
CASSVGGGLKSPLHF TGTGCCAGCAGCGTAGGCGGGGGATTAAAGTCACCCCTCCACTTT . . TRBJ1-6 15 TRBV9
CASSFPPAGVNEQFF TGTGCCAGCAGCTTCCCTCCAGCGGGAGTAAATGAGCAGTTCTTC . TRBD2 TRBJ2-1 15 TRBV7-9
CASSATGAMLPYEQYF TGTGCCAGCAGCGCCACGGGGGCGATGCTACCCTACGAGCAGTACTTC few . TRBJ2-7 16 TRBV5-6
CAWSVSLVLDTQYF TGTGCCTGGAGTGTAAGCTTAGTTCTAGATACGCAGTATTTT once . TRBJ2-3 14 TRBV30
CASSPRLAGYTDTQYF TGTGCCAGCAGCCCACGACTAGCGGGCTACACAGATACGCAGTATTTT few TRBD2 TRBJ2-3 16 TRBV11-2
CASSQDLPKSGLNTEAFF TGCGCCAGCAGCCAAGACCTTCCTAAGTCTGGGCTGAACACTGAAGCTTTCTTT few . TRBJ1-1 18 TRBV4-3
CSVRGGWPTGELFF TGCAGCGTTCGGGGGGGGTGGCCCACCGGGGAGCTGTTTTTT . TRBD2 TRBJ2-2 14 TRBV29-1
CASSQEAQGNGEQYF TGCGCCAGCAGCCAAGAAGCACAGGGGAACGGCGAGCAGTACTTC . TRBD1 TRBJ2-7 15 TRBV4-3
CASSGTGRNTEAFF TGTGCCAGCAGCGGGACAGGCCGGAACACTGAAGCTTTCTTT . TRBD1 TRBJ1-1 14 TRBV25-1
CASSWDPSSGANVLTF TGTGCCAGCAGTTGGGACCCAAGTTCTGGGGCCAACGTCCTGACTTTC . . TRBJ2-6 16 TRBV6-6
CASRVGTDTQYF TGTGCCAGCAGAGTTGGGACAGATACGCAGTATTTT few . TRBJ2-3 12 TRBV6-5
CASSSLQGSYEQYF TGTGCCAGCAGCTCTTTACAGGGGTCCTACGAGCAGTACTTC . TRBD1 TRBJ2-7 14 TRBV7-2
CASSQTPDLWGDTQYF TGTGCCAGCAGCCAAACCCCGGACCTCTGGGGAGATACGCAGTATTTT . . TRBJ2-3 16 TRBV14
CASSLLGTSTDTQYF TGTGCCAGCAGCTTGTTAGGGACTAGCACAGATACGCAGTATTTT . . TRBJ2-3 15 TRBV7-2
CAWGVGYTF TGTGCCTGGGGGGTCGGCTACACCTTC . . TRBJ1-2 9 TRBV30
CASSPGAMGSYEQYF TGTGCCAGCAGCCCGGGGGCCATGGGCTCCTACGAGCAGTACTTC . . TRBJ2-7 15 TRBV25-1
CASVRDRVTGANVLTF TGTGCCAGCGTACGGGACAGAGTGACTGGGGCCAACGTCCTGACTTTC . TRBD1 TRBJ2-6 16 TRBV7-2
CASREDRLNTEAFF TGTGCCAGCAGGGAGGACAGACTGAACACTGAAGCTTTCTTT . . TRBJ1-1 14 TRBV2
CASSLKSSYNEQFF TGTGCCAGCTCACTTAAGAGCTCCTACAATGAGCAGTTCTTC . . TRBJ2-1 14 TRBV18
CAWSVREAQFF TGTGCCTGGAGTGTACGGGAGGCCCAGTTCTTC . TRBD2 TRBJ2-1 11 TRBV30
CASSLVQQGGNTIYF TGTGCCAGCAGCTTAGTACAACAAGGGGGAAACACCATATATTTT few . TRBJ1-3 15 TRBV7-2
CASSRDSLLAFF TGTGCCAGCAGCAGGGACAGCCTGTTGGCTTTCTTT . TRBD1 TRBJ1-1 12 TRBV14
CASGFQETQYF TGTGCCAGCGGGTTCCAAGAGACCCAGTACTTC . . TRBJ2-5 11 TRBV27
CASSPGTRVHEQFF TGCGCCAGCAGTCCCGGGACTAGGGTCCATGAGCAGTTCTTC . TRBD2 TRBJ2-1 14 TRBV4-1
CASSSSGTSAETQYF TGTGCCAGCAGCTCCTCCGGGACTAGCGCGGAGACCCAGTACTTC . TRBD2 TRBJ2-5 15 TRBV7-2
CASSIGRVREQFF TGTGCCAGCTCCATAGGGCGGGTCCGAGAGCAGTTCTTC . . TRBJ2-1 13 TRBV9
CASSQGYQETQYF TGCGCCAGCAGCCAAGGCTACCAAGAGACCCAGTACTTC many . TRBJ2-5 13 TRBV4-3
CASSLGQHYEQYF TGTGCCAGCAGCTTGGGACAGCACTACGAGCAGTACTTC . . TRBJ2-7 13 TRBV5-6
CASSHTSGTSLRSYNEQFF TGTGCCAGCAGCCATACTTCCGGGACGAGTTTGCGGTCCTACAATGAGCAGTTCTTC . . TRBJ2-1 19 TRBV5-6
CASSLRELRDNEQFF TGTGCCAGCAGCTTGCGGGAGCTAAGGGACAATGAGCAGTTCTTC . TRBD2 TRBJ2-1 15 TRBV7-9
CASSSTGQGNYGYTF TGTGCCAGCAGTTCCACCGGACAGGGGAACTATGGCTACACCTTC . TRBD1 TRBJ1-2 15 TRBV6-5
CAWTSGSNEQFF TGTGCCTGGACTAGCGGGAGTAATGAGCAGTTCTTC . TRBD2 TRBJ2-1 12 TRBV30
CSVVRPPNTGELFF TGCAGCGTTGTCCGCCCGCCAAACACCGGGGAGCTGTTTTTT . . TRBJ2-2 14 TRBV29-1
CASSQVSRRGQGYYNEQFF TGCGCCAGCAGCCAAGTCAGCCGTCGGGGACAGGGATACTACAATGAGCAGTTCTTC few TRBD1 TRBJ2-1 19 TRBV4-3
CASSGTSGRASEQFF TGTGCCAGCAGTGGGACTAGCGGGAGGGCCTCTGAGCAGTTCTTC . TRBD2 TRBJ2-1 15 TRBV6-1
CSVAQQRRETQYF TGCAGCGTTGCCCAGCAAAGGAGGGAGACCCAGTACTTC . . TRBJ2-5 13 TRBV29-1
CAWSGPLAGVYNEQFF TGTGCCTGGAGTGGACCACTAGCGGGAGTGTACAATGAGCAGTTCTTC . TRBD2 TRBJ2-1 16 TRBV30
CASSLPGGGPTDTQYF TGTGCCAGCAGCTTGCCAGGTGGGGGCCCCACAGATACGCAGTATTTT few . TRBJ2-3 16 TRBV5-4
CASSLEGNTDTQYF TGCGCCAGCAGCTTGGAGGGGAACACAGATACGCAGTATTTT few . TRBJ2-3 14 TRBV5-1
CAISEESQGLETQYF TGTGCCATCAGTGAGGAGAGTCAGGGACTAGAGACCCAGTACTTC . . TRBJ2-5 15 TRBV10-3
CASRNLAGYNEQFF TGTGCCAGCAGGAACCTAGCGGGATACAATGAGCAGTTCTTC few TRBD2 TRBJ2-1 14 TRBV6-1
CASSSTTGASGLPRETQYF TGTGCCAGCAGCTCCACCACTGGGGCTAGCGGGCTTCCCCGGGAGACCCAGTACTTC . TRBD2 TRBJ2-5 19 TRBV9
CASTSANEQFF TGTGCCAGCACTAGCGCGAATGAGCAGTTCTTC . . TRBJ2-1 11 TRBV7-9
CSVEDGFSVDTDTQYF TGCAGCGTTGAAGATGGGTTCAGCGTAGACACAGATACGCAGTATTTT few . TRBJ2-3 16 TRBV29-1
CSVGTGYNQPQHF TGCAGCGTGGGGACAGGGTACAATCAGCCCCAGCATTTT few TRBD1 TRBJ1-5 13 TRBV29-1
CASSDAPHWDAEAFF TGTGCCAGCAGCGATGCCCCGCATTGGGACGCTGAAGCTTTCTTT . . TRBJ1-1 15 TRBV9
CASSLGTSYSYEQYF TGTGCCAGCAGCTTAGGGACTAGCTATTCCTACGAGCAGTACTTC . TRBD2 TRBJ2-7 15 TRBV7-2